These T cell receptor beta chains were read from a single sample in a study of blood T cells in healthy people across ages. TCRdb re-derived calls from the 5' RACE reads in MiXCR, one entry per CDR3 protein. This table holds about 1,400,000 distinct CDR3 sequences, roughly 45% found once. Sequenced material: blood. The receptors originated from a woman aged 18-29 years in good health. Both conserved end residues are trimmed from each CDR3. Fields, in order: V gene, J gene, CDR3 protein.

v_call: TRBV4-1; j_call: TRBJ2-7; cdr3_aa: ASSQEDLGGREQY
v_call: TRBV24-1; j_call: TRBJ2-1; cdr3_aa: ATSDPGTSDVCNEQF
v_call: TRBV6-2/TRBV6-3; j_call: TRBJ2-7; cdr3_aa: ASSYGTTYNEQY
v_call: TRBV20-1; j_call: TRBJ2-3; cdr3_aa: SANLQGALADTQY
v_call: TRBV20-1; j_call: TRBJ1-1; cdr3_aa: SAELASRNTEAF
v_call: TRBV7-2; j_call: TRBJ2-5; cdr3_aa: ASSLRPPGGPYQETQY
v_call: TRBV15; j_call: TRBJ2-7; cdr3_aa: ATSTPRGHEQY
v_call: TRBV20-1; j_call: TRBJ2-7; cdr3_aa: SVDRAAYEQY
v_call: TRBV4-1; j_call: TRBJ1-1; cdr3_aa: ASSQERKEAF
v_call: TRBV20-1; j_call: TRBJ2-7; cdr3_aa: SAIRTSGSYEQY
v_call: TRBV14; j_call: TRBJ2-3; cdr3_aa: ASSHRSGKSTDTQY
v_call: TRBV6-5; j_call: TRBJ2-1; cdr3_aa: ASQLAGNNEQF
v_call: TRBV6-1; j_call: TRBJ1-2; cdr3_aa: ASRAGGGYDYT
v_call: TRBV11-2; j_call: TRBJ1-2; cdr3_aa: ASSLVTGKIGNYGYT
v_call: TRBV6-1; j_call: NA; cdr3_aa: ASKYRGPYEQY
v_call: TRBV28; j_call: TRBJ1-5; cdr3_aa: ASRGWGQNQPQH
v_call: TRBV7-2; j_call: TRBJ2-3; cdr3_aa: ASSLVRVRSTDTQY
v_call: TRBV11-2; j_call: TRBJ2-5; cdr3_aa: ASSPQGQSYQETQY
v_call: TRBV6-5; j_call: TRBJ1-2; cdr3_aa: ASSYGTVGGRGYT
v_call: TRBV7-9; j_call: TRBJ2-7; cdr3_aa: ASSPLGGHEQY
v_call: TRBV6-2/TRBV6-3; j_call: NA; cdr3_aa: ASSRLFSYEQY
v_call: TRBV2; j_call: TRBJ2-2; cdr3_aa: ASSAGHFTGELF
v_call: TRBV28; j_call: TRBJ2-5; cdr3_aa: ASSQEGKRETQY
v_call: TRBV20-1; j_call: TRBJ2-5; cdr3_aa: SARVGSGGEETQY
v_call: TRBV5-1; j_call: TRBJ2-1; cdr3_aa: ASSLYGLAGGYNEQF
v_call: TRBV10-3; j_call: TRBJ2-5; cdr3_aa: AISESSTKETQY
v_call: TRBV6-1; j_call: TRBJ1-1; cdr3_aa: ASLKPLNTEAF
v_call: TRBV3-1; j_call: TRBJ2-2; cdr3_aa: ASSYRRNTGELF
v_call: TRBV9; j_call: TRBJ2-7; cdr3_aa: ASSVEWGSYEQY
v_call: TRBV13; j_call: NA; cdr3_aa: ASSSFREGPREQY
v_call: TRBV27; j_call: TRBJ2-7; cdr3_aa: ASSLRVGADSSYEQY
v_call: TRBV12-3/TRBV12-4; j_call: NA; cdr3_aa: ASSSPGLADNEQY
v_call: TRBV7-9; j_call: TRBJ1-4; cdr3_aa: ASSSGTRFSTNEKLF
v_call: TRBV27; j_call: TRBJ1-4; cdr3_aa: ASSPGAPFGEKLF
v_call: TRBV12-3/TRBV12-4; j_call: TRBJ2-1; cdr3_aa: ASRGSGTGYNEQF
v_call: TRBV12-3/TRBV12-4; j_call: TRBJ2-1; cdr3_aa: ASRPGGALSEQF
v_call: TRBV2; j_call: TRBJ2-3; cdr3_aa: ASSEGGPDTQY
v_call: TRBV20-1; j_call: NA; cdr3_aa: SAPLAGRLAYNEQY
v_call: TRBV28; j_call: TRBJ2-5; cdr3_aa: ASSFLLNRETQY
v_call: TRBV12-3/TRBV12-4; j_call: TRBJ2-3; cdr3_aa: ASSGLAGGIDTQY
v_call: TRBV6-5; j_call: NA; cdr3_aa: ASRKVYVGVWNEQY
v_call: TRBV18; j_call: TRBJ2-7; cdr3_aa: ASSSYAGGLYEQY
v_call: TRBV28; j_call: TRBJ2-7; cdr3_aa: ASSFGGGGRDEQY
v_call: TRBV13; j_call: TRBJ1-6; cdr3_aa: ASRQRGGASYNSPFH
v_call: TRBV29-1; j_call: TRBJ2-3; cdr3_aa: SGTATDMQY
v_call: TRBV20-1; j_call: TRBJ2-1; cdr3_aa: SAPPRGSIYNEQF
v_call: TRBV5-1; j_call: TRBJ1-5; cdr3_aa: ASSPDPNQPQH
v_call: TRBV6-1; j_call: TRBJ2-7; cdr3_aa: ASSKPGQAYEQY
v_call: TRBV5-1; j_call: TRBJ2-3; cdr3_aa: ATRPSLADTQY